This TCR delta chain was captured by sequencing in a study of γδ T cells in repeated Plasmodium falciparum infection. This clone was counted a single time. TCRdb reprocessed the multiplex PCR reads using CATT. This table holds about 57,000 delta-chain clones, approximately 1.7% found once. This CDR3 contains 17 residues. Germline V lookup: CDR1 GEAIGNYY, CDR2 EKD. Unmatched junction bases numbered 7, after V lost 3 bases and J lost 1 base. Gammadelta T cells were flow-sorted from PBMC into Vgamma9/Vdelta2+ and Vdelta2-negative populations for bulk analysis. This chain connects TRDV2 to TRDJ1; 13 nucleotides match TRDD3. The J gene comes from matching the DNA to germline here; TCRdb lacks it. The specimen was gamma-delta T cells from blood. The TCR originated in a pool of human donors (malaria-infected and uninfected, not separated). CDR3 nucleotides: TGTGCCTGTGACCAACTGGGGGATACGGGGGTCACCGATAAACTCATCTTT. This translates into CACDQLGDTGVTDKLIF.